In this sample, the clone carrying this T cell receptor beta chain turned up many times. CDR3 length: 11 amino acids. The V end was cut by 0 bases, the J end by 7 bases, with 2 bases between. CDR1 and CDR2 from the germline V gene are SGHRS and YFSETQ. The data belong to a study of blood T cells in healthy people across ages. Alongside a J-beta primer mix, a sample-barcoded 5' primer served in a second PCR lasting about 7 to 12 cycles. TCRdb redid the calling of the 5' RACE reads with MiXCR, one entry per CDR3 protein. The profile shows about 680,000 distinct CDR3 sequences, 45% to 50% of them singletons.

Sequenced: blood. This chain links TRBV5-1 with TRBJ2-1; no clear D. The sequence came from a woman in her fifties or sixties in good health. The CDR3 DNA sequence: TGCGCCAGCAGCTTGGAGAATGAGCAGTTCTTC. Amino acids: CASSLENEQFF.